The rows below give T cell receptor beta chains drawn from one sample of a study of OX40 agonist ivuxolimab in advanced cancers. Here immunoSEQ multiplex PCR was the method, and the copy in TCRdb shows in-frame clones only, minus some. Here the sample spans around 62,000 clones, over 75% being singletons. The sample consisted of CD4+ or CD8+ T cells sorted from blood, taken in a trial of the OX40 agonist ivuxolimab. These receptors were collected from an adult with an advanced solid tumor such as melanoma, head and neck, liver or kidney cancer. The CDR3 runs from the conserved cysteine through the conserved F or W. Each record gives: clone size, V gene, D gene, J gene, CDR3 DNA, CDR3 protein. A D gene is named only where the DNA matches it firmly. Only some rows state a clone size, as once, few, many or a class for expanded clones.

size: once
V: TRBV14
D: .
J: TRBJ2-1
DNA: TGTGCCAGCAGCCTGCTAACGGGGGAGCAGTTCTTC
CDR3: CASSLLTGEQFF

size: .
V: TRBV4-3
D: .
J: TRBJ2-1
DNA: TGCGCCAGCAGCCAAGATCCTAGCGCTAGCTACAATGAGCAGTTCTTC
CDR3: CASSQDPSASYNEQFF

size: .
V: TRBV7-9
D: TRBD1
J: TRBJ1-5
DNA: TGTGCCAGCAGCTTTGGACAGGTAGTGGGACCCCAGCATTTT
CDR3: CASSFGQVVGPQHF

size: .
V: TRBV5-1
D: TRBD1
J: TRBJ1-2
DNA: TGCGCCAGCAGCTTCCAGGACAGGGCGAACTATGGCTACACCTTC
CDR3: CASSFQDRANYGYTF

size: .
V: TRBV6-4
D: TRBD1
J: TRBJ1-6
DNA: TGTGCCAGCAGCTCACCAAATAAGGACAGGTCACTATCCTATAATTCACCCCTCCACTTT
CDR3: CASSSPNKDRSLSYNSPLHF

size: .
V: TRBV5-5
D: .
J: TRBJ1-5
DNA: TGTGCCAGCAGCTTGTGGGGGGCGGCTCAGCCCCAGCATTTT
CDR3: CASSLWGAAQPQHF

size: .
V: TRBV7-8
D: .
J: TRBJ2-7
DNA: TGTGCCAGCAGCTTAGGGGGGTATCGCGAGCAGTACTTC
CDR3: CASSLGGYREQYF

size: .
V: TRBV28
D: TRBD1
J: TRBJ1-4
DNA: TGTGCCAGCAGTTTACTGGGGACAGAGAGATCAACTAATGAAAAACTGTTTTTT
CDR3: CASSLLGTERSTNEKLFF

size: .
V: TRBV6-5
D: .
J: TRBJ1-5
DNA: TGTGCCAGCAGTTACTCCGCCGGTAGCAATCAGCCCCAGCATTTT
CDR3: CASSYSAGSNQPQHF

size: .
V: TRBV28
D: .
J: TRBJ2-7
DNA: TGTGCCAGCAAGGGGTGGAGCCGGAAAATATCCTACGAGCAGTACTTC
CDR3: CASKGWSRKISYEQYF

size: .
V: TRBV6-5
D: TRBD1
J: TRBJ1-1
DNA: TGTGCCAGCAGTACCCGGACAGGTAAAGCTTTCTTT
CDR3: CASSTRTGKAFF